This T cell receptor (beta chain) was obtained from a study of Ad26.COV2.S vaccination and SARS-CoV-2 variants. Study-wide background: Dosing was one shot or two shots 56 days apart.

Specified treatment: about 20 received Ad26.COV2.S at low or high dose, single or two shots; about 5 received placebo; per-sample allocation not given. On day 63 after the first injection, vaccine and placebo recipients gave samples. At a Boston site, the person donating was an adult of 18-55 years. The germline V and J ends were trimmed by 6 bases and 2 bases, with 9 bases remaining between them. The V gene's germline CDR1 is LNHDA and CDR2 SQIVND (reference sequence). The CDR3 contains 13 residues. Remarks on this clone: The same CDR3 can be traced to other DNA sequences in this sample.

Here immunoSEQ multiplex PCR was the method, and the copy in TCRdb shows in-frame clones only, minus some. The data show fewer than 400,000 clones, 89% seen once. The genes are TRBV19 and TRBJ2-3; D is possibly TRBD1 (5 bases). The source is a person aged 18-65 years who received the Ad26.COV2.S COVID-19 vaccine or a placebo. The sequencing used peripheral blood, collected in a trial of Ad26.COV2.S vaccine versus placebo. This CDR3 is CASSRAPTDTQYF. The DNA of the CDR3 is TGTGCCAGTAGCAGGGCCCCCACAGATACGCAGTATTTT. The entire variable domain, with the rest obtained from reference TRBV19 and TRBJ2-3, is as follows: DGGITQSPKYLFRKEGQNVTLSCEQNLNHDAMYWYRQDPGQGLRLIYYSQIVNDFQKGDIAEGYSVSREKKESFPLTVTSAQKNPTAFYLCASSRAPTDTQYFGPGTRLTVL.